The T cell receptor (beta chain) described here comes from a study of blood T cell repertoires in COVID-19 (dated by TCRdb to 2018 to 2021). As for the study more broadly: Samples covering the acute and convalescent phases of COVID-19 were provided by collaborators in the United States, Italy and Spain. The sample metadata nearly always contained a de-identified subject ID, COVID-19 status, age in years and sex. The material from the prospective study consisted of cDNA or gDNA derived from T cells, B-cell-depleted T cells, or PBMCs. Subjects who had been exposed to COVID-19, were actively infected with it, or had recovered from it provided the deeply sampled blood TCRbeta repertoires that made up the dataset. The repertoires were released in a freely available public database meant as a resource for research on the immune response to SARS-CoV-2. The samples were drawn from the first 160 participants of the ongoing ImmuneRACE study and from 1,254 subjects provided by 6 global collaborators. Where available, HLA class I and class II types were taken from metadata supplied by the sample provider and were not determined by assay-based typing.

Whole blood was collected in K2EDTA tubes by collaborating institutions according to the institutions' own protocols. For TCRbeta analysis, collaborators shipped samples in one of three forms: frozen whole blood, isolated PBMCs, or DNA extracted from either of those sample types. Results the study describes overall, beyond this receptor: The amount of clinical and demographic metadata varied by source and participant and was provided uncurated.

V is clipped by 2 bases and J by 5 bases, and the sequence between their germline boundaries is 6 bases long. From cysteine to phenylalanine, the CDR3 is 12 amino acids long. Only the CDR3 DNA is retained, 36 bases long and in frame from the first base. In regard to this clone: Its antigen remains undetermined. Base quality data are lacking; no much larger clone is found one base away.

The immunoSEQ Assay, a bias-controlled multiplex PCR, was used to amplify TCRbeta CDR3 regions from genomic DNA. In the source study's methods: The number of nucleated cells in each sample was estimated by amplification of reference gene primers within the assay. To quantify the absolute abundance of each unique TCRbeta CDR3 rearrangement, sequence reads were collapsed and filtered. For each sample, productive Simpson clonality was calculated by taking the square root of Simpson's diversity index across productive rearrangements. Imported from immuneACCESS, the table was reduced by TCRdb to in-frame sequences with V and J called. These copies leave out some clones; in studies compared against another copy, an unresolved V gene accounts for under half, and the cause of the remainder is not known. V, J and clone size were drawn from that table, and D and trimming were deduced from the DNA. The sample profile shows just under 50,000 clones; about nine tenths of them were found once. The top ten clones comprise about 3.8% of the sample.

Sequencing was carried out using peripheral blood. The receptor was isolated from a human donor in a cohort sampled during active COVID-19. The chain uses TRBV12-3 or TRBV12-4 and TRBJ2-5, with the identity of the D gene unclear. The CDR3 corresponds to CASSLFRETQYF. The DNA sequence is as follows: TGTGCCAGCAGTTTATTCCGGGAGACCCAGTACTTC.